This TCR beta chain was sequenced for a study of blood T cell repertoires in COVID-19. TCRdb's table, derived via immunoSEQ multiplex PCR, lists solely in-frame clones and lacks some. Altogether about 110,000 clones are present, approximately 80% being singletons, with the ten largest covering roughly 19%. CDR1 is SGHRS, CDR2 YFSETQ, per germline. The CDR3 totals 16 residues. Trimming removed 0 bases from V and 5 bases from J, with 14 bases in between. This chain joins TRBV5-1 and TRBJ1-4; tentative D call: TRBD1 (5 bases). Sequencing input: peripheral blood. This TCR was recovered from a man between 65 and 79 years old with active or convalescent COVID-19. CDR3 nucleotide sequence: TGCGCCAGCAGCTTGGGGGTCCAGGGAGGGAATGAAAAACTGTTTTTT. Its translation is CASSLGVQGGNEKLFF.